This T cell receptor beta chain was captured by sequencing in a study of memory CD4+ T cells and cytomegalovirus serostatus. On the study more broadly: Healthy Belgian adult donors included roughly ten CMV-positive and around 25 CMV-negative people.

The method was immunoSEQ multiplex PCR; TCRdb's version includes in-frame clones alone and lacks a portion of them. The table records approximately 50,000 clones, 70% to 80% of them present only once. Study observations and caveats: CD4+ memory repertoires contained about 40% of the roughly 150 reported CMV TCRbeta sequences. Median bootstrapped AUC for CMV status was about 0.95 originally, about 0.9 US-trained.

In germline, CDR1 is MDHEN, CDR2 SYDVKM. The CDR3 covers 12 residues. V was trimmed by 7 bases and J by 4 bases, leaving 8 bases between them. Single viable CD3+CD4+CD8-CD45RO+ cells were sorted as the memory CD4+ T cells. Total CD4+ T cells were enriched by CD4 positive selection. Turning to this clone: Its antigen is not known.

The TCR sequence derives from an adult in good health and CMV-seropositive. Sequencing was carried out using memory CD4+ T cells from blood. V usage is TRBV28 and J usage is TRBJ1-3; D remains unclear. The CDR3 loop is CASKRQGNTIYF. In DNA form, the CDR3 reads TGTGCCAGCAAGAGGCAAGGAAACACCATATATTTT. Combining the CDR3 with reference TRBV28 and TRBJ1-3 gives the whole variable domain DVKVTQSSRYLVKRTGEKVFLECVQDMDHENMFWYRQDPGLGLRLIYFSYDVKMKEKGDIPEGYSVSREKKERFSLILESASTNQTSMYLCASKRQGNTIYFGEGSWLTVV.